The entry below gives a single T cell receptor (beta chain) sequence along with its context. Generated by immunoSEQ multiplex PCR, the TCRdb table keeps only in-frame clones and is missing some. The sample yields 95,000 to 150,000 clones, 75% to 85% seen once. This sample is drawn from a study of blood T cell repertoires in COVID-19. About the research overall: The United States, Italy and Spain were the sources of the acute and convalescent COVID-19 samples. T cells, B-cell-depleted T cells, or PBMCs provided the cDNA or gDNA that served as material.

Germline CDR1 and CDR2: LGHNA and YSLEER. The CDR3 is 16 amino acids. V dropped 1 base and J dropped 4; count of bases not matched to a gene: 5. V usage is TRBV4-3 and J usage is TRBJ1-3; 9 bases map to TRBD1. The sample taken for sequencing was peripheral blood. The sequence came from a human donor in a cohort sampled during active COVID-19. In DNA, the CDR3 is TGCGCCAGCAGCCAAGCCAAGGGGACAGGGGGAAACACCATATATTTT. This codes for CASSQAKGTGGNTIYF.